The source of this T cell receptor beta chain is a study of blood T cell repertoires in COVID-19. Across the whole study: Nucleic acid was either cDNA or gDNA, and it came from T cells, B-cell-depleted T cells, or PBMCs.

Per the original data handling: Using reference gene primer amplification, nucleated cell counts were estimated. Clones were read by immunoSEQ multiplex PCR, and TCRdb kept only the in-frame ones, dropping some. V, J and clone size derive from that table, while D and trimming were established from the DNA sequence. The repertoire holds approximately 50,000 clones, with under 85% as singletons. Germline CDR1 LNHDA, CDR2 SQIVND (reference sequence). The CDR3 runs to 16 residues. V lost 0 bases and J 3 bases, leaving 14 bases between the germline ends. The receptor was isolated from a man aged 70 or older with active COVID-19. Sample: peripheral blood. This chain links TRBV19 with TRBJ1-2, with D tentatively TRBD1 (6 bases). In DNA, the CDR3 is TGTGCCAGTAGTATAGAGTGGGGGGGCATGGACTATGGCTACACCTTC. Translating it yields CASSIEWGGMDYGYTF.